Each of the 21 T cell receptor beta chains below was sequenced from the same sample in a study of T cells expressing NK-cell markers. TCRdb re-called the 5' RACE reads; every CDR3 protein appears as one record, without DNA. The record lists 500,000 to 700,000 distinct CDR3 sequences, of which the ten most abundant hold roughly 3.5%. Sequencing input: blood T cells: a sorted CD56 or NKG2C T cell subset, CD4+ or CD8+ T cells, or bulk PBMC T cells (not recorded which). These receptors all stem from a man between 18 and 29 years old in good health.

This rearrangement joins TRBV7-9 to TRBJ2-1. Germline V lookup: CDR1 SEHNR, CDR2 FQNEAQ (reference sequence). The CDR3 consists of 14 residues. Here the CDR3 reads CASSLARSYNEQFF.

This chain links TRBV20-1 with TRBJ1-1. Per the germline V gene, CDR1 is DFQATT and CDR2 is SNEGSKA (reference sequence). The CDR3 is 13 residues long. CDR3 protein: CSGVGAFNTEAFF.

The V gene is TRBV12-3 or TRBV12-4, the J gene TRBJ1-5. The CDR3 length is 14 residues. This CDR3 reads CASSLRQVNQPQHF.

The chain combines TRBV12-3 or TRBV12-4 with TRBJ2-3; the D gene TCRdb calls, TRBD1, cannot be checked with no DNA. The CDR3 loop spans 15 amino acids. CDR3 sequence: CASSQRGLGADTQYF.

V usage is TRBV3-1 and J usage is TRBJ2-5; TCRdb proposes TRBD2, but this gene call is untestable without DNA. Germline V gene sequence: CDR1 LGHDT, CDR2 YNNKEL (reference sequence). CDR3 length: 15 amino acids. The CDR3 region is CASSHPLAGQETQYF.

The chain combines TRBV12-3 or TRBV12-4 with TRBJ2-2; the TCRdb call, TRBD2, lacks DNA for checking. This CDR3 spans 14 amino acids. The chain's CDR3 is CAGGGLAGAGELFF.

V and J are TRBV3-1 and TRBJ2-1; TCRdb designates TRBD2, a call that cannot be tested without DNA. The germline CDR1 and CDR2 sequences are LGHDT and YNNKEL (reference sequence). The CDR3 runs 16 residues. CDR3 in amino acids: CASSQVGTKAYNEQFF.

The V call is TRBV28, the J call TRBJ2-1; TCRdb proposes TRBD1, but this gene call is untestable without DNA. Germline V gives CDR1 MDHEN, CDR2 SYDVKM. The CDR3 spans 16 residues. CDR3 in amino acids: CASSPWDRAFHNEQFF.

The rearrangement links TRBV6-5 to TRBJ1-5. Per the germline V gene, CDR1 is MNHEY and CDR2 is SVGAGI. This CDR3 is 13 amino acids long. The CDR3: CASSYSPQQPQHF.

The chain uses TRBV5-5 and TRBJ2-1; TCRdb proposes TRBD2, but this gene call is untestable without DNA. Germline V gene data show CDR1 as SGHKS and CDR2 as YYEKEE (reference sequence). This CDR3 contains 15 residues. CDR3: CASSLVSGSPNEQFF. Filled out from reference TRBV5-5 and TRBJ2-1, the complete variable domain reads DAGVTQSPTHLIKTRGQQVTLRCSPISGHKSVSWYQQVLGQGPQFIFQYYEKEERGRGNFPDRFSARQFPNYSSELNVNALLLGDSALYLCASSLVSGSPNEQFFGPGTRLTVL.

The chain combines TRBV7-2 with TRBJ1-5; there is no DNA to check the TCRdb D call of TRBD1. This CDR3 is built from 15 residues. CDR1 SGHTA and CDR2 FQGNSA come from the germline V gene. The CDR3 is CASSLSGTGNQPQHF.

J is TRBJ2-3 and V is TRBV10-2; the D call from TCRdb, TRBD1, cannot be confirmed without DNA. The CDR3 totals 12 residues. From germline, CDR1 is WSHSY and CDR2 SAAADI. The CDR3 region is CASSESGTTQYF.

The chain carries TRBV6-2 or TRBV6-3 and TRBJ2-1. The length of the CDR3 is 14 residues. CDR1 is MNHEY and CDR2 is SVGEGT in the germline V gene. CDR3 in amino acids: CASSDIFSYNEQFF.

V is TRBV27 and J is TRBJ1-4; TCRdb reports TRBD1, a call that lacks DNA to check it against. The germline CDR1 and CDR2 sequences are MNHEY and SMNVEV (reference sequence). There are 16 residues in the CDR3. The CDR3: CASSLSRQTANEKLFF.

The CDR3 loop reads CASSPGLLTTGELFF. The J gene is TRBJ2-2, the V gene TRBV7-9; the D gene TCRdb calls, TRBD2, cannot be checked with no DNA. The germline gives CDR1 SEHNR, CDR2 FQNEAQ (reference sequence). The CDR3 contains 15 residues.

The genes are TRBV5-1 and TRBJ2-1; no DNA is available, so the TRBD1 call from TCRdb remains unchecked. The CDR3 is 14 residues long. Germline values: CDR1 SGHRS, CDR2 YFSETQ. The chain's CDR3 is CASSGGRGGHEQFF.

The chain couples TRBV7-8 to TRBJ1-1. CDR1 and CDR2 (germline): SGHVS, FQNEAQ. The CDR3 is made up of 15 amino acids. The CDR3 here is CASSLGRVVNTEAFF.

CDR3 region: CASSPTATRRRPSYNEQFF. The chain is built from TRBV14 and TRBJ2-1. In germline, CDR1 is SGHDN, CDR2 FVKESK. The CDR3 is 19 residues long.

J is TRBJ1-1 and V is TRBV12-3 or TRBV12-4; TCRdb picks TRBD1, but there is no DNA to check that call. The CDR3 is 16 amino acids. CDR3 loop: CASSLGQGIGTTEAFF.

This chain links TRBV6-2 or TRBV6-3 with TRBJ2-6; the TCRdb D gene call, TRBD1, has no DNA to confirm it. This CDR3 region has 15 residues. Germline CDR1 MNHEY, CDR2 SVGEGT. The CDR3 sequence: CASVPPGAGANVLTF.

V gene TRBV9 combines with J gene TRBJ1-5; absent DNA, TCRdb's TRBD1 call cannot be checked. This CDR3 comprises 16 residues. Per the germline V gene, CDR1 is SGDLS and CDR2 is YYNGEE. CDR3 amino acids: CASSVEGGPGNQPQHF.